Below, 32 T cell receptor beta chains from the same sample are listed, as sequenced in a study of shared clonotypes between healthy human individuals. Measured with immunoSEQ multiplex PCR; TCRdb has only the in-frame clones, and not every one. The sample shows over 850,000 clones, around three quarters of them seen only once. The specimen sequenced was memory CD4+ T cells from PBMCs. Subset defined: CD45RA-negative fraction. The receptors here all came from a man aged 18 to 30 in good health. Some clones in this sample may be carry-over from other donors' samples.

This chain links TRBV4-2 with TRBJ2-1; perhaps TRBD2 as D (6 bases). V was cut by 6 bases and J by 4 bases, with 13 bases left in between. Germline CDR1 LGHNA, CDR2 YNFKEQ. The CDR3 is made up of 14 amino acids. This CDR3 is CASSLVGGYNEQFF. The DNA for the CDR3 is TGTGCCAGCAGTCTAGTGGGGGGTTACAATGAGCAGTTCTTC.

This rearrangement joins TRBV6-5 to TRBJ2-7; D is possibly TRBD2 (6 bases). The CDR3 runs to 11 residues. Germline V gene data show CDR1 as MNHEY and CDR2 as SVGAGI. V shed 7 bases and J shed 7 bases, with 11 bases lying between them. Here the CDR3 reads CASTRAGEQYF. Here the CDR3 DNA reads TGTGCCAGCACCCGGGCGGGGGAGCAGTACTTC.

In nucleotides, the CDR3 is TGCGCCAGCAGGCAAAGCGGGGTCACAGATACGCAGTATTTT. This gives the protein CASRQSGVTDTQYF. The chain has TRBV5-1 and TRBJ2-3; 7 bases map to TRBD2. J was trimmed by 2 bases and V by 5 bases; bases with no gene match: 5. Germline V gene sequence: CDR1 SGHRS, CDR2 YFSETQ. The CDR3 extends over 14 amino acids.

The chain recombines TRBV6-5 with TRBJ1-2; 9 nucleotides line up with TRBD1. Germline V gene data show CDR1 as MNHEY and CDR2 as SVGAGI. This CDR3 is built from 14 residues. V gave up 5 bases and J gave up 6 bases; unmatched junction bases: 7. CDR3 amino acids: CASSRGQGRDGYTF. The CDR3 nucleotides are TGTGCCAGCAGTCGAGGACAGGGGAGGGATGGCTACACCTTC.

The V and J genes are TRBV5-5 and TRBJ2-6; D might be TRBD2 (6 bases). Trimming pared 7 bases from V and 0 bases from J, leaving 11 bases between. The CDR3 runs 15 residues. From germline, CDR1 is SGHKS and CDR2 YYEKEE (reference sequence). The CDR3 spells CASRSGGSGANVLTF. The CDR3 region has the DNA TGTGCCAGCCGGTCCGGGGGCTCTGGGGCCAACGTCCTGACTTTC.

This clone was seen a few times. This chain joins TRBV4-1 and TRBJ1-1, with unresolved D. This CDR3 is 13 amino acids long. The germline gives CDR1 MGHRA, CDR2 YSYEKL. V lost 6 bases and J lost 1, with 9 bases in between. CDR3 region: CASSRPPNTEAFF. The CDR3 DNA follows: TGCGCCAGCAGTAGGCCACCGAACACTGAAGCTTTCTTT.

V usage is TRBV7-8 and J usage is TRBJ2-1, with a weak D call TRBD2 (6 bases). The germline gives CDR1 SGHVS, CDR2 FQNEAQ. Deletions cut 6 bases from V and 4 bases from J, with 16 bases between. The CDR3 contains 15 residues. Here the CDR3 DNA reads TGTGCCAGCAGTGCTCCGGCGGGACCGTACAATGAGCAGTTCTTC. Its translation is CASSAPAGPYNEQFF.

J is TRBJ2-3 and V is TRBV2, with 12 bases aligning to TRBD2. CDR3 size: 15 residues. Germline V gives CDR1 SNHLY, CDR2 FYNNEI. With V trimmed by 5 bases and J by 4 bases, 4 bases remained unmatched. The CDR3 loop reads CASSSGLAGADTQYF. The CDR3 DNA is TGTGCCAGCAGTTCGGGACTAGCGGGTGCAGATACGCAGTATTTT.

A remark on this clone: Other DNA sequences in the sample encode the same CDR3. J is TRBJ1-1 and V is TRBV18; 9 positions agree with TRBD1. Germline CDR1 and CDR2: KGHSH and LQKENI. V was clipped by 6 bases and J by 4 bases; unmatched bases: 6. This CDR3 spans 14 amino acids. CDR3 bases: TGTGCCAGCTCGCCAACAGGGGGCGGCACTGAAGCTTTCTTT. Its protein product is CASSPTGGGTEAFF.

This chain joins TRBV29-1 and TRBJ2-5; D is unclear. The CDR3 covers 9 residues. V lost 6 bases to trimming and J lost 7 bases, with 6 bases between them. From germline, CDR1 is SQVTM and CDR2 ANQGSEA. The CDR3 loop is CSVPGTQYF. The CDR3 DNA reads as TGCAGCGTCCCGGGGACCCAGTACTTC.

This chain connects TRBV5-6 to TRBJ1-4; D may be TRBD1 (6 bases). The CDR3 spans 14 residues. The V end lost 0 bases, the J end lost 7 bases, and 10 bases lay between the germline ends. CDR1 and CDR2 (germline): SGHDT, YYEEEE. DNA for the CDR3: TGTGCCAGCAGCTTGGCGGGGGCAAGTGAAAAACTGTTTTTT. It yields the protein CASSLAGASEKLFF.

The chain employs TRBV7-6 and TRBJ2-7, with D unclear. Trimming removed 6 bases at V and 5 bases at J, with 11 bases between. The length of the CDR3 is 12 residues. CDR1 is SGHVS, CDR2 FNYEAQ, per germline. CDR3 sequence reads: CASSSVGHEQYF. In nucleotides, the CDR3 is TGTGCCAGCAGTTCAGTCGGCCACGAGCAGTACTTC.

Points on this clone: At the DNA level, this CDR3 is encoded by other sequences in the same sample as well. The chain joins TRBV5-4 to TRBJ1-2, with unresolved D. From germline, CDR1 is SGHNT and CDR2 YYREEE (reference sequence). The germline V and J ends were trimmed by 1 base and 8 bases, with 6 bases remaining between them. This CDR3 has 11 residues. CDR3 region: CASSLNHGYTF. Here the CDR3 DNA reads TGTGCCAGCAGCTTGAACCACGGCTACACCTTC.

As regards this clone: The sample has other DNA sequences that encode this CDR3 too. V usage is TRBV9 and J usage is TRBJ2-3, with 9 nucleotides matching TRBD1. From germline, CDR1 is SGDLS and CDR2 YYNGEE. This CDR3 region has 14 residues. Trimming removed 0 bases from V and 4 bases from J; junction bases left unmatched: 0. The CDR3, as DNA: TGTGCCAGCAGCGTAGGACAGGGGGCAGATACGCAGTATTTT. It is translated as CASSVGQGADTQYF.

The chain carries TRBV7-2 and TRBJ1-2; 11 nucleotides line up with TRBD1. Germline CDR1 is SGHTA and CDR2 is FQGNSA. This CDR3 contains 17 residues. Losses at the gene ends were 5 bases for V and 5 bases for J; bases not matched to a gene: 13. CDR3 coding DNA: TGTGCCAGCAGCCCCCTGGGGGGTGGGACAGGGGGATATGGCTACACCTTC. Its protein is CASSPLGGGTGGYGYTF.

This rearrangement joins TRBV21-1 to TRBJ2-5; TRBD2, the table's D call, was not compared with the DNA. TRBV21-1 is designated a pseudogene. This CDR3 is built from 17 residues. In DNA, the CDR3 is TGTGCCAGCAGCATAGGCCTAGCGGGAGAAGTCCCAGAGACCCAGTACTTC. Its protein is CASSIGLAGEVPETQYF.

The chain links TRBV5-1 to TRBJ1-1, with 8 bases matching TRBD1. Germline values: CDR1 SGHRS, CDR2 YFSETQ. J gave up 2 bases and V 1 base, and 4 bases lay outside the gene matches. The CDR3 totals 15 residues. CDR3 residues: CASSLPGQVNTEAFF. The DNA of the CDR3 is TGCGCCAGCAGCTTGCCGGGACAGGTTAACACTGAAGCTTTCTTT. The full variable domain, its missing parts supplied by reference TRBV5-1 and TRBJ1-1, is KAGVTQTPRYLIKTRGQQVTLSCSPISGHRSVSWYQQTPGQGLQFLFEYFSETQRNKGNFPGRFSGRQFSNSRSEMNVSTLELGDSALYLCASSLPGQVNTEAFFGQGTRLTVV.

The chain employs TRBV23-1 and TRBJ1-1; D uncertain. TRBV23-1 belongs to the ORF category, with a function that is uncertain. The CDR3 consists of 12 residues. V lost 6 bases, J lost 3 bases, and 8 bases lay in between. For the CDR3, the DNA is TGCGCCAGCAGAGAGGGAGACACTGAAGCTTTCTTT. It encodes CASREGDTEAFF.

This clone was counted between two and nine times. CDR3 region: CAWRVGFTYNEQFF. CDR3 coding DNA: TGTGCCTGGAGAGTGGGTTTTACCTACAATGAGCAGTTCTTC. The genes are TRBV30 and TRBJ2-1, with unresolved D. Between the trimmed V and J ends, which lost 3 bases and 2 bases, there was a span of 11 bases. The germline V gene has CDR1 GTSNPN and CDR2 SVGIG (reference sequence). The CDR3 is 14 residues long.

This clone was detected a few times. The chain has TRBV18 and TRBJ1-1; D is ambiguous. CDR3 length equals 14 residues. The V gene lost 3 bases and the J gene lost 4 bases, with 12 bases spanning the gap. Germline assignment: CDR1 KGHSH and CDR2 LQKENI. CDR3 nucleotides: TGTGCCAGCTCACCGCTTCCGGAGGGCACTGAAGCTTTCTTT. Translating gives CASSPLPEGTEAFF. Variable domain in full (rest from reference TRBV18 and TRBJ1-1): NAGVMQNPRHLVRRRGQEARLRCSPMKGHSHVYWYRQLPEEGLKFMVYLQKENIIDESGMPKERFSAEFPKEGPSILRIQQVVRGDSAAYFCASSPLPEGTEAFFGQGTRLTVV.

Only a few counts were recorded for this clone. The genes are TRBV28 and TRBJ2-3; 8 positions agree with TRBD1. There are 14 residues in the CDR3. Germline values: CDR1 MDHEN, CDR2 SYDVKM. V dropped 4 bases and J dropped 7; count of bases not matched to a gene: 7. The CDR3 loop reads CASSSSRGLNTQYF. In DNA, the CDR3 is TGTGCCAGCAGTTCATCCAGGGGGCTAAATACGCAGTATTTT.

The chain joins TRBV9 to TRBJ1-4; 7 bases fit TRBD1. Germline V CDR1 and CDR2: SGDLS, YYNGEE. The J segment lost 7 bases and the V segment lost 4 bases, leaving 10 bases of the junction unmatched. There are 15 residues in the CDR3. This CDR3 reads CASSRQGGGIEKLFF. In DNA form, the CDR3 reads TGTGCCAGCAGCCGGCAGGGGGGCGGTATTGAAAAACTGTTTTTT.

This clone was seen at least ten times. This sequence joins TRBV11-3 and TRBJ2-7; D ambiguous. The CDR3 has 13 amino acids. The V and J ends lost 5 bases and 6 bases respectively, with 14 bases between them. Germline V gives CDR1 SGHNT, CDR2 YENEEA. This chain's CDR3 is CASSLGPPSEQYF. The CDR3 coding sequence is TGTGCCAGCAGCCTCGGACCCCCCAGCGAGCAGTACTTC.

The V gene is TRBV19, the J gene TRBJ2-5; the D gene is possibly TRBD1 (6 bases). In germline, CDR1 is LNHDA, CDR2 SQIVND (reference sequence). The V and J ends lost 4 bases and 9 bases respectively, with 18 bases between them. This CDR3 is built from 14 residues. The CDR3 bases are TGTGCCAGTAGTACCGGGTCCGCAGGGGTGGCCCAGTACTTC. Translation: CASSTGSAGVAQYF. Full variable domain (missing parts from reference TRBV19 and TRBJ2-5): DGGITQSPKYLFRKEGQNVTLSCEQNLNHDAMYWYRQDPGQGLRLIYYSQIVNDFQKGDIAEGYSVSREKKESFPLTVTSAQKNPTAFYLCASSTGSAGVAQYFGPGTRLLVL.

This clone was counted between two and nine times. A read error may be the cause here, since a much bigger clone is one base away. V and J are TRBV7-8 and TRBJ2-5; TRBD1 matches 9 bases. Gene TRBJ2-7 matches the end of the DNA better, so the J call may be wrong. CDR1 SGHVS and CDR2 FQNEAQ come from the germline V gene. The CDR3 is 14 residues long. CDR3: CASSNRDRVHEQYF. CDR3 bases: TGTGCCAGCAGCAACCGGGACAGGGTCCACGAGCAGTACTTC.

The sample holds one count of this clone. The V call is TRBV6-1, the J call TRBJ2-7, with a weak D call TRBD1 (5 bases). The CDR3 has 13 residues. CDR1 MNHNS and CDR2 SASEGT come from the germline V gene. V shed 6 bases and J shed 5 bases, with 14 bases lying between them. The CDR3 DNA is TGTGCCAGCAGAAAGACAGCCATCGACGAGCAGTACTTC. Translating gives CASRKTAIDEQYF.

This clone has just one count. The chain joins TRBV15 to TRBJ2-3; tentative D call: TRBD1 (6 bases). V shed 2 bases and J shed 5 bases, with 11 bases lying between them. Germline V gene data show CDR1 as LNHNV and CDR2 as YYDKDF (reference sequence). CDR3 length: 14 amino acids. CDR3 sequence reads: CATSRKTGRDTQYF. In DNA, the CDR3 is TGTGCCACCAGCAGAAAGACAGGCAGAGATACGCAGTATTTT.

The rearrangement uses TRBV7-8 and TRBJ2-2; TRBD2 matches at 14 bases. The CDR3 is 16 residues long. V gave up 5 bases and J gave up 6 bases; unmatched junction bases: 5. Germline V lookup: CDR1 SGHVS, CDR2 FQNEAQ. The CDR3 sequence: CASSIGTSGSPGELFF. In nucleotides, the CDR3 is TGTGCCAGCAGCATTGGGACTAGCGGGAGTCCCGGGGAGCTGTTTTTT.

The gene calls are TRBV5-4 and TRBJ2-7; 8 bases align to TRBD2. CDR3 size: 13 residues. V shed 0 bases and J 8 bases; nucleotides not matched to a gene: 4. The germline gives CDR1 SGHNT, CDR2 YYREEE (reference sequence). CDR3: CASSLAGGEQQYF. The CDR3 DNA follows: TGTGCCAGCAGCTTGGCCGGGGGGGAACAGCAGTACTTC.

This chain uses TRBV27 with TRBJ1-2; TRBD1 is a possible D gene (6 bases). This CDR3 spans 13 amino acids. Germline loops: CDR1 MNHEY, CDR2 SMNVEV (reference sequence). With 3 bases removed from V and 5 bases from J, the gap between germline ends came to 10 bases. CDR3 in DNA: TGTGCCAGCAGTTTGAGGGGGGAGTATGGCTACACCTTC. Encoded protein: CASSLRGEYGYTF.

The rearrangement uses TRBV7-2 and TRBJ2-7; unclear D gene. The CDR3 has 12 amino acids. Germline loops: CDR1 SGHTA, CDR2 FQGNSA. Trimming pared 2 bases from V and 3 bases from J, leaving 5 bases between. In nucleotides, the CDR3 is TGTGCCAGCAGCTTAAGGAACTACGAGCAGTACTTC. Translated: CASSLRNYEQYF.

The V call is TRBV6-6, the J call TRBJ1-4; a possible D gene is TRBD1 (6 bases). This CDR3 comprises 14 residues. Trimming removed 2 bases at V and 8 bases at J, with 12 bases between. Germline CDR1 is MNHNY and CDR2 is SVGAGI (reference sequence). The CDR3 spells CASSYAGEVEKLFF. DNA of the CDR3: TGTGCCAGCAGTTACGCAGGGGAGGTGGAAAAACTGTTTTTT.